The rows below give T cell receptor beta chains drawn from one sample of a study of a mutant IDH1 vaccine in newly diagnosed glioma. Clones were read by immunoSEQ multiplex PCR, and TCRdb kept only the in-frame ones, dropping some. The profile shows 12,000 or so clones, around 86% of them singletons. For these TCRs, the target antigens are not known. Specimen: PBMCs, collected from a glioma patient whose treatment included an IDH1 peptide vaccine. The receptors were sampled from a woman between 40 and 50 years old with glioma. Some clones in this sample may be carry-over from other donors' samples. The CDR3 runs from the conserved cysteine through the conserved F or W. Fields, in order: D gene, V gene, CDR3 length, clone size, J gene, CDR3 DNA, CDR3 protein. The D gene is left open where the match is weak. For some rows the clone size is stated as once, few or many, or as a class when expanded; others skip it.

d_gene: NA
v_gene: TRBV5-1
len: 14
abundance: NA
j_gene: TRBJ1-1
CDR3nt: TGCGCCAGCAGCCCCAACGACCAGAACACTGAAGCTTTCTTT
CDR3aa: CASSPNDQNTEAFF

d_gene: NA
v_gene: TRBV11-3
len: 14
abundance: NA
j_gene: TRBJ1-1
CDR3nt: TGTGCCAGCAGCTTACGGGGGGCCAACACTGAAGCTTTCTTT
CDR3aa: CASSLRGANTEAFF

d_gene: NA
v_gene: TRBV7-9
len: 16
abundance: NA
j_gene: TRBJ1-2
CDR3nt: TGTGCCAGCAGCTTAGCGGTAGAGGGGAAGGGTTATGGCTACACCTTC
CDR3aa: CASSLAVEGKGYGYTF

d_gene: NA
v_gene: TRBV2
len: 14
abundance: NA
j_gene: TRBJ2-7
CDR3nt: TGTGCCAGCATGACCGGTTTAAGCTCCTACGAGCAGTACTTC
CDR3aa: CASMTGLSSYEQYF

d_gene: NA
v_gene: TRBV6-1
len: 15
abundance: NA
j_gene: TRBJ1-6
CDR3nt: TGTGCCAGCAGTGATATCGGGGGTGGCTATTCACCCCTCCACTTT
CDR3aa: CASSDIGGGYSPLHF

d_gene: NA
v_gene: TRBV27
len: 14
abundance: NA
j_gene: TRBJ2-7
CDR3nt: TGTGCCAGCAAAGTAGCGCAGTCCTCCTACGAGCAGTACTTC
CDR3aa: CASKVAQSSYEQYF

d_gene: TRBD1
v_gene: TRBV19
len: 14
abundance: NA
j_gene: TRBJ1-1
CDR3nt: TGTGCCAGTGGATTACAGGGGCAAAACACTGAAGCTTTCTTT
CDR3aa: CASGLQGQNTEAFF

d_gene: TRBD1
v_gene: TRBV30
len: 17
abundance: NA
j_gene: TRBJ2-6
CDR3nt: TGTGCCTGCCTGAGGGACAGGGGGCCCTCTGGGGCCAACGTCCTGACTTTC
CDR3aa: CACLRDRGPSGANVLTF

d_gene: TRBD2
v_gene: TRBV5-1
len: 14
abundance: NA
j_gene: TRBJ2-7
CDR3nt: TGCGCCACGGCCCCTAGCGGGGGGACCTACGAGCAGTACTTC
CDR3aa: CATAPSGGTYEQYF

d_gene: NA
v_gene: TRBV29-1
len: 13
abundance: NA
j_gene: TRBJ1-1
CDR3nt: TGCAGCGTTGTGCGGGTTCTGAACACTGAAGCTTTCTTT
CDR3aa: CSVVRVLNTEAFF

d_gene: TRBD1
v_gene: TRBV9
len: 15
abundance: NA
j_gene: TRBJ1-1
CDR3nt: TGTGCCAGCAGCGTCCAACAGGGGGCTGCGGCTGAAGCTTTCTTT
CDR3aa: CASSVQQGAAAEAFF

d_gene: NA
v_gene: TRBV21-1
len: 15
abundance: NA
j_gene: TRBJ1-1
CDR3nt: TGTGCCAGCAGTCAAGAACAGAGATTGAACACTGAAGCTTTCTTT
CDR3aa: CASSQEQRLNTEAFF

d_gene: NA
v_gene: TRBV29-1
len: 13
abundance: NA
j_gene: TRBJ2-7
CDR3nt: TGCAGCGTTGTGCCGGGGGAACGATACGAGCAGTACTTC
CDR3aa: CSVVPGERYEQYF

d_gene: TRBD2
v_gene: TRBV6-5
len: 15
abundance: NA
j_gene: TRBJ2-1
CDR3nt: TGTGCCAGCAGTGTTAGCGGGAGGAACCACAATGAGCAGTTCTTC
CDR3aa: CASSVSGRNHNEQFF

d_gene: NA
v_gene: TRBV27
len: 15
abundance: NA
j_gene: TRBJ2-1
CDR3nt: TGTGCCAGCAGTTTATTCGCGGGGGCATACAATGAGCAGTTCTTC
CDR3aa: CASSLFAGAYNEQFF

d_gene: NA
v_gene: TRBV6-1
len: 15
abundance: once
j_gene: TRBJ2-6
CDR3nt: TGTGCCAGCAATGGTGGTAGCTCTGGGGCCAACGTCCTGACTTTC
CDR3aa: CASNGGSSGANVLTF

d_gene: NA
v_gene: TRBV7-2
len: 13
abundance: NA
j_gene: TRBJ2-7
CDR3nt: TGTGCCAGCAGCCTTGTAGACGACTACGAGCAGTACTTC
CDR3aa: CASSLVDDYEQYF

d_gene: TRBD1
v_gene: TRBV2
len: 13
abundance: NA
j_gene: TRBJ1-4
CDR3nt: TGTGCCAGCAGTCCGGGGGACAGCGAAAAACTGTTTTTT
CDR3aa: CASSPGDSEKLFF

d_gene: TRBD1
v_gene: TRBV10-3
len: 15
abundance: NA
j_gene: TRBJ2-7
CDR3nt: TGTGCCATCAGTGAAAGGACAGGGGGATTCTACGAGCAGTACTTC
CDR3aa: CAISERTGGFYEQYF

d_gene: NA
v_gene: TRBV6-5
len: 13
abundance: NA
j_gene: TRBJ1-1
CDR3nt: TGTGCCAGCAGTTACGAGGTGAACACTGAAGCTTTCTTT
CDR3aa: CASSYEVNTEAFF

d_gene: TRBD1
v_gene: TRBV5-1
len: 15
abundance: NA
j_gene: TRBJ1-1
CDR3nt: TGCGCCAGCAGCTTTACGGACAGGGCGAACACTGAAGCTTTCTTT
CDR3aa: CASSFTDRANTEAFF

d_gene: NA
v_gene: TRBV6-6
len: 15
abundance: NA
j_gene: TRBJ1-1
CDR3nt: TGTGCCAGCAGTCGGACAGACTTGCTCCGCCCTGAAGCTTTCTTT
CDR3aa: CASSRTDLLRPEAFF

d_gene: NA
v_gene: TRBV10-1
len: 14
abundance: NA
j_gene: TRBJ2-6
CDR3nt: TGCGCCAGCAGCCTTGGGAGGGGGGCCAACGTCCTGACTTTC
CDR3aa: CASSLGRGANVLTF

d_gene: NA
v_gene: TRBV30
len: 15
abundance: NA
j_gene: TRBJ1-5
CDR3nt: TGTGCCTGGAGTGTAGGGGGGCTGGGCAATCAGCCCCAGCATTTT
CDR3aa: CAWSVGGLGNQPQHF

d_gene: NA
v_gene: TRBV27
len: 11
abundance: NA
j_gene: TRBJ2-7
CDR3nt: TGTGCCGGAAGATGGAAATACGAGCAGTACTTC
CDR3aa: CAGRWKYEQYF

d_gene: NA
v_gene: TRBV6-5
len: 13
abundance: NA
j_gene: TRBJ1-4
CDR3nt: TGTGCCAGCAGGGATGGAAACAATGAAAAACTGTTTTTT
CDR3aa: CASRDGNNEKLFF

d_gene: NA
v_gene: TRBV11-2
len: 14
abundance: NA
j_gene: TRBJ2-1
CDR3nt: TGTGCCAGCAGCTTAGGGGGGGCGTACAATGAGCAGTTCTTC
CDR3aa: CASSLGGAYNEQFF

d_gene: NA
v_gene: TRBV6-5
len: 15
abundance: once
j_gene: TRBJ1-1
CDR3nt: TGTGCCAGCAGGGCGGGCCAACGGAGAGGTACTGAAGCTTTCTTT
CDR3aa: CASRAGQRRGTEAFF

d_gene: NA
v_gene: TRBV5-1
len: 15
abundance: NA
j_gene: TRBJ2-3
CDR3nt: TGCGCCAGCAGCTCGGGACGAGGAATCACAGATACGCAGTATTTT
CDR3aa: CASSSGRGITDTQYF

d_gene: NA
v_gene: TRBV29-1
len: 13
abundance: NA
j_gene: TRBJ1-4
CDR3nt: TGCAGCGTTACCCCGGGTGCTGATGAAAAACTGTTTTTT
CDR3aa: CSVTPGADEKLFF

d_gene: TRBD2
v_gene: TRBV30
len: 15
abundance: NA
j_gene: TRBJ2-3
CDR3nt: TGTGCCTGGACCAAAGGGACTAGCGTTGGGGATACGCAGTATTTT
CDR3aa: CAWTKGTSVGDTQYF

d_gene: NA
v_gene: TRBV7-2
len: 15
abundance: NA
j_gene: TRBJ1-1
CDR3nt: TGTGCCAGCAGGGAACTAAGAGGCACTCAAACTGAAGCTTTCTTT
CDR3aa: CASRELRGTQTEAFF

d_gene: NA
v_gene: TRBV30
len: 12
abundance: NA
j_gene: TRBJ1-1
CDR3nt: TGTGCCTGGAGTCCTCACTCCACTGAAGCTTTCTTT
CDR3aa: CAWSPHSTEAFF

d_gene: NA
v_gene: TRBV28
len: 14
abundance: NA
j_gene: TRBJ1-3
CDR3nt: TGTGCCAGCACTGAGGGACATCAAGGAAACACCATATATTTT
CDR3aa: CASTEGHQGNTIYF

d_gene: NA
v_gene: TRBV5-1
len: 11
abundance: NA
j_gene: TRBJ1-5
CDR3nt: TGCGCCATCAACCTTGAGGGGCCCCAGCATTTT
CDR3aa: CAINLEGPQHF

d_gene: TRBD1
v_gene: TRBV30
len: 13
abundance: NA
j_gene: TRBJ1-5
CDR3nt: TGTGCCTGGGCGGACAGGGCCAATCAGCCCCAGCATTTT
CDR3aa: CAWADRANQPQHF

d_gene: NA
v_gene: TRBV27
len: 11
abundance: once
j_gene: TRBJ2-7
CDR3nt: TGTGCCAGCAAAAAGGGTTACGAGCAGTACTTC
CDR3aa: CASKKGYEQYF

d_gene: NA
v_gene: TRBV7-9
len: 12
abundance: few
j_gene: TRBJ2-1
CDR3nt: TGTGCCAGCAGCTCTCAGGGGAATGAGCAGTTCTTC
CDR3aa: CASSSQGNEQFF

d_gene: NA
v_gene: TRBV4-1
len: 16
abundance: NA
j_gene: TRBJ1-2
CDR3nt: TGCGCCAGCAGCCAAGAATGGGGGGCAATAGGCTATGGCTACACCTTC
CDR3aa: CASSQEWGAIGYGYTF

d_gene: NA
v_gene: TRBV5-4
len: 15
abundance: NA
j_gene: TRBJ2-5
CDR3nt: TGTGCCAGCAGCTTCCTTGGGACCTCGGGGGAGACCCAGTACTTC
CDR3aa: CASSFLGTSGETQYF

d_gene: NA
v_gene: TRBV19
len: 13
abundance: NA
j_gene: TRBJ1-1
CDR3nt: TGTGCCAGTAGTGAACAGTTGAACACTGAAGCTTTCTTT
CDR3aa: CASSEQLNTEAFF

d_gene: TRBD1
v_gene: TRBV27
len: 17
abundance: NA
j_gene: TRBJ1-2
CDR3nt: TGTGCCAGCAGTCCGACCTCGAAGACAGGGGCCCTCTATGGCTACACCTTC
CDR3aa: CASSPTSKTGALYGYTF

d_gene: TRBD1
v_gene: TRBV14
len: 15
abundance: NA
j_gene: TRBJ1-2
CDR3nt: TGTGCCAGCAGCCATCGAAGGACAGGGACGGGCGGCTACACCTTC
CDR3aa: CASSHRRTGTGGYTF

d_gene: NA
v_gene: TRBV10-3
len: 13
abundance: NA
j_gene: TRBJ1-4
CDR3nt: TGTGCCATCAGTGAGTCGTCGGGTGAAAAACTGTTTTTT
CDR3aa: CAISESSGEKLFF

d_gene: TRBD1
v_gene: TRBV7-9
len: 17
abundance: NA
j_gene: TRBJ1-4
CDR3nt: TGTGCCAGCAGCCCCCGGACAGGGAAAAGGTCTAATGAAAAACTGTTTTTT
CDR3aa: CASSPRTGKRSNEKLFF

d_gene: NA
v_gene: TRBV7-2
len: 16
abundance: NA
j_gene: TRBJ2-7
CDR3nt: TGTGCCAGCAGCTTACGGCGCGGGGTGAGCTCCTACGAGCAGTACTTC
CDR3aa: CASSLRRGVSSYEQYF

d_gene: TRBD1
v_gene: TRBV10-3
len: 14
abundance: NA
j_gene: TRBJ2-4
CDR3nt: TGTGCCATCAGTGCGACAGGGGGCTTAAACATTCAGTACTTC
CDR3aa: CAISATGGLNIQYF

d_gene: NA
v_gene: TRBV5-1
len: 14
abundance: NA
j_gene: TRBJ2-7
CDR3nt: TGCGCCAGCAGCTCCGGGGCCGACTCCTACGAGCAGTACTTC
CDR3aa: CASSSGADSYEQYF

d_gene: NA
v_gene: TRBV28
len: 14
abundance: NA
j_gene: TRBJ1-1
CDR3nt: TGTGCCAGCAGTTTGACCTCGGATAACACTGAAGCTTTCTTT
CDR3aa: CASSLTSDNTEAFF

d_gene: TRBD1
v_gene: TRBV20-1
len: 11
abundance: medium-sized
j_gene: TRBJ1-1
CDR3nt: TGCAGTGCTAGAGTACAGGGGGGAGCTTTCTTT
CDR3aa: CSARVQGGAFF

d_gene: TRBD1
v_gene: TRBV28
len: 15
abundance: NA
j_gene: TRBJ1-5
CDR3nt: TGTGCCAGCAGTTACCTCGGGACAGGGAAACAGCCCCAGCATTTT
CDR3aa: CASSYLGTGKQPQHF

d_gene: NA
v_gene: TRBV28
len: 15
abundance: few
j_gene: TRBJ2-5
CDR3nt: TGTGCCAGCAGTTTTGGGAGATTCGGAGGTGAGACCCAGTACTTC
CDR3aa: CASSFGRFGGETQYF

d_gene: TRBD1
v_gene: TRBV4-2
len: 15
abundance: NA
j_gene: TRBJ2-5
CDR3nt: TGTGCCAGCAGCCAAGCCCGGACAGGACAAGAGACCCAGTACTTC
CDR3aa: CASSQARTGQETQYF

d_gene: NA
v_gene: TRBV13
len: 13
abundance: NA
j_gene: TRBJ1-2
CDR3nt: TGTGCCAGCAGCTTAAGGCGAGGGAATGGCTACACCTTC
CDR3aa: CASSLRRGNGYTF